This TCR beta chain was captured in a study of T-cell reconstitution after alpha-beta-depleted transplantation in children. This clonotype was seen ten or more times. It was with unique molecular identifiers that the TCRbeta library was prepared. One entry per CDR3 protein, called by TCRdb with MiXCR from the PCR reads. The sample holds 260,000 or so distinct CDR3 sequences, about 12% seen once. The CDR3 sequence is 14 residues long. V dropped 4 bases and J dropped 5 bases, with 15 bases sitting between them. The germline gives CDR1 SGHRS, CDR2 YFSETQ. The receptor's source is a human donor who donated a stem cell graft to a child with acute lymphoblastic leukemia. The rearrangement joins TRBV5-1 to TRBJ2-5, with a tentative D call TRBD1 (6 bases). The material sequenced was PBMCs from the stem cell graft donor, taken from the stem cell graft. The CDR3 protein is CASSRPTGGETQYF. In DNA, the CDR3 is TGCGCCAGCAGCCGTCCGACAGGCGGGGAGACCCAGTACTTC.